This T cell receptor (beta chain) is from a study of T cell repertoires in cytomegalovirus infection. Study as a whole: Matching HLA type and CMV infection were both indicated by public TCR beta signatures.

Study conclusions and caveats: Within the response measured ex vivo, HLA-C-restricted CMV-specific TCR beta clonotypes were dominant. Summed frequency of shared TCR beta families picked out CMV carriers who also had the relevant HLA.

CDR1 and CDR2 from the germline V gene are MNHEY and SMNVEV (reference sequence). The CDR3 is 13 residues long. V lost 5 bases to trimming and J lost 9 bases, with 16 bases between them. One entry per CDR3 protein, called by TCRdb with MiXCR from the reads. This table has some 300,000 distinct CDR3 sequences, around 9.1% appearing once. A note on this clonotype: The target antigen is unknown.

The sequencing input was PBMCs. This receptor was obtained from a human donor in good health (CMV status not recorded). Some clones in this sample may be carry-over from other donors' samples. This chain connects TRBV27 to TRBJ1-2; TRBD1 is a possible D gene (5 bases). CDR3 nucleotides: TGTGCCAGCAGTAGCGCCTCCGGGGGTCGCTACACCTTC. Translation: CASSSASGGRYTF.